The 10 T cell receptor beta chains given below trace back to one sample, sequenced in a study of Graves' ophthalmopathy and Graves' hyperthyroidism (dated by TCRdb to the late 2010s). The instrument given in TCRdb is Illumina HiSeq 2000. For repertoire sequencing, TCR beta CDR3 regions were amplified from RNA transcripts. The first round was an RT-PCR using HTBI primers with the Qiagen OneStep RT-PCR kit, and this first round was followed by a second-round multiplex PCR, then size selection and purification. TCRdb took the public reads, trimmed them with fastp at Q25, ran MiXCR for clone calling and kept in-frame beta chains. Every distinct CDR3 protein forms one entry, paired with its most common genes and DNA. The sample table shows under 800,000 distinct CDR3 sequences, and 22% are seen once. The ten largest clones take up roughly 7.4% of the sample. The sample was peripheral blood. The origin of the receptors is a woman under 30 with stable Graves' hyperthyroidism. Some clones in this sample may be carry-over from other donors' samples. Donor details come from another sample of the same person, matched by shared clones.

This clonotype was recorded at least ten times. The chain employs TRBV12-3 or TRBV12-4 and TRBJ1-5, with a tentative D call TRBD1 (5 bases). This CDR3 contains 18 residues. V gave up 5 bases and J gave up 3 bases, with 23 bases separating them. CDR3 sequence (DNA): TGTGCCAGCAGTCCCCGGCGGGGAGGGGAGTATGCCAATCAGCCCCAGCATTTT. This gives the protein CASSPRRGGEYANQPQHF.

This clonotype was counted many times. V gene TRBV20-1 combines with J gene TRBJ2-7, with TRBD1 as a possible D gene (5 bases). Looked up from germline, CDR1 is DFQATT and CDR2 is SNEGSKA (reference sequence). V lost 5 bases and J lost 5, with 10 bases in between. CDR3 length: 11 amino acids. The CDR3 sequence is CSAPRVDEQYF. CDR3 coding DNA: TGCAGTGCTCCCAGGGTCGACGAGCAGTACTTC.

There are many counts of this clonotype. The gene calls are TRBV20-1 and TRBJ1-2; D possibly corresponds to TRBD1 (6 bases). V was shortened by 5 bases and J by 4 bases, with 11 bases between the two germline ends. Germline values: CDR1 DFQATT, CDR2 SNEGSKA (reference sequence). The CDR3 totals 12 residues. CDR3 sequence (DNA): TGCAGTGCTCGTCAGGGGACCTATGGCTACACCTTC. This codes for CSARQGTYGYTF.

This chain connects TRBV29-1 to TRBJ2-2; 9 positions agree with TRBD2. CDR1 is SQVTM and CDR2 is ANQGSEA in the germline V gene. V trimming: 1 base; J trimming: 7 bases; junction bases outside the gene matches: 13. There are 17 residues in the CDR3. The CDR3: CSVEGSTSGAPRGELFF. CDR3 sequence (DNA): TGCAGCGTTGAAGGTTCGACTAGCGGAGCACCCCGCGGGGAGCTGTTTTTT.

This clonotype came up many times. The CDR3 spells CASSRFMNTEAFF. The CDR3 DNA follows: TGTGCCAGCAGTAGGTTTATGAACACTGAAGCTTTCTTT. J is TRBJ1-1 and V is TRBV27; no firm D call. The V and J ends lost 5 bases and 0 bases respectively, with 7 bases between them. The CDR3 is 13 residues long. In germline, CDR1 is MNHEY, CDR2 SMNVEV (reference sequence).

This clonotype was observed many times. The J gene is TRBJ1-2, the V gene TRBV6-2 or TRBV6-3; D is undetermined. V was cut by 7 bases and J by 8 bases, with 17 bases left in between. Germline V gene sequence: CDR1 MNHEY, CDR2 SVGEGT. CDR3 size: 13 residues. CDR3 nucleotides: TGTGCCAGCACCTCCGTGACGGCTCGCGGCTACACCTTC. It translates to CASTSVTARGYTF.

In this sample, this clonotype turned up many times. A much larger clone sits a single nucleotide away, making a read error possible. The rearrangement joins TRBV12-3 or TRBV12-4 to TRBJ1-1, with D possibly matching TRBD1 (6 bases). The CDR3 runs 14 residues. CDR3 in amino acids: CASSLAGGNTEVFF. The CDR3 nucleotides are TGTGCCAGCAGTTTAGCAGGGGGGAACACTGAAGTTTTCTTT.

On this clonotype itself: The junction shows a germline mismatch at one end, possibly a read error. This chain uses TRBV6-4 with TRBJ2-2; weak D call: TRBD2 (5 bases). The germline gives CDR1 MRHNA, CDR2 SNTAGT. The CDR3 is 18 residues long. The CDR3: CASSDWTELTSNTGELSF. The CDR3, as DNA: TGTGCTAGCAGTGACTGGACGGAACTAACCTCGAACACCGGGGAGCTGTCTTTT.

Ten or more counts support this clonotype. This sequence joins TRBV20-1 and TRBJ2-7, with 7 nucleotides matching TRBD1. The germline CDR1 and CDR2 sequences are DFQATT and SNEGSKA (reference sequence). V shed 6 bases and J 6 bases; nucleotides not matched to a gene: 14. The CDR3 loop spans 14 amino acids. The CDR3 DNA reads as TGCAGTGCAAGCCGACAGGGAGCAGATGGCGAGCAGTACTTC. Encoded protein: CSASRQGADGEQYF.

There are a few counts of this clonotype. The chain couples TRBV12-3 or TRBV12-4 to TRBJ2-4; TRBD2 might be the D (5 bases). The CDR3 length is 14 residues. Trimming took 5 bases from V and 6 from J, leaving 14 bases between them. The CDR3 spells CASSPGFGINIQYF. CDR3 bases: TGTGCCAGCAGTCCCGGGTTCGGGATAAACATTCAGTACTTC.